A single T cell receptor (beta chain) is shown here with its context. Its antigen is currently unknown. The sample originates from a study of CD8 T cells in ankylosing spondylitis. Germline V gene data show CDR1 as SGHTA and CDR2 as FQGTGA. Trimming pared 5 bases from V and 0 bases from J, leaving 14 bases between. This CDR3 is built from 16 residues. Study-wide results and limits: Relatively rare in peripheral blood, disease-linked clones were also CD8+. As reported, disease-linked clones showed significant enrichment in matched ankylosing spondylitis synovial fluid. Some of these motif variants have turned up before, in reports on reactive arthritis synovial fluid and blood. Ankylosing spondylitis blood appeared to carry a characteristic TCR beta motif of under ten highly homologous variants.

Each CDR3 protein gets one entry after TCRdb re-called the 5' RACE reads with MiXCR. Of some 220,000 distinct CDR3 sequences listed, about 7% are singletons. The chain carries TRBV7-3 and TRBJ1-5, with D possibly TRBD1 on 5 matching bases. Material: blood, either unsorted or a sorted T cell fraction (not recorded which). The receptor was derived from a male donor with ankylosing spondylitis. The DNA for the CDR3 is TGTGCCAGCAGCCTCCACAGGAGACTTAGCAATCAGCCCCAGCATTTT. It specifies CASSLHRRLSNQPQHF. The whole variable domain, remainder taken from reference TRBV7-3 and TRBJ1-5, is GAGVSQTPSNKVTEKGKYVELRCDPISGHTALYWYRQSLGQGPEFLIYFQGTGAADDSGLPNDRFFAVRPEGSVSTLKIQRTERGDSAVYLCASSLHRRLSNQPQHFGDGTRLSIL.